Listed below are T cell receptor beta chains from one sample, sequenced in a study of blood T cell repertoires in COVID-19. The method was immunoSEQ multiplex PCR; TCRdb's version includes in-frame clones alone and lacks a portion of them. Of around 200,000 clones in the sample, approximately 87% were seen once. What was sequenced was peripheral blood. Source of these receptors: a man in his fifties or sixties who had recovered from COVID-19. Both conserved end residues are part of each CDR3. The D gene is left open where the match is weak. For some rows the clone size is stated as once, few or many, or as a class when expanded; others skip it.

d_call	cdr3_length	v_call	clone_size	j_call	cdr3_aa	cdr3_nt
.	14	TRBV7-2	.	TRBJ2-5	CASSLQGSQETQYF	TGTGCCAGCAGCCTGCAGGGTTCCCAAGAGACCCAGTACTTC
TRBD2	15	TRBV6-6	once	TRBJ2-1	CASSRLAGGINEQFF	TGTGCCAGCAGTCGATTAGCGGGAGGTATTAATGAGCAGTTCTTC
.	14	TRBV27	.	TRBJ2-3	CASSARKSTDTQYF	TGTGCCAGCAGTGCGCGAAAAAGCACAGATACGCAGTATTTT
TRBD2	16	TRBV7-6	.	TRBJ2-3	CASSAGLAGRTDTQYF	TGTGCCAGCAGCGCCGGACTAGCGGGGCGCACAGATACGCAGTATTTT
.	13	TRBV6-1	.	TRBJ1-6	CASSEVARSPLHF	TGTGCCAGCAGTGAAGTTGCGCGGTCACCCCTCCACTTT
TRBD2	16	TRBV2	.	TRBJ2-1	CASRPSGLAGTNEQFF	TGTGCCAGCAGACCCTCCGGACTAGCGGGTACCAATGAGCAGTTCTTC
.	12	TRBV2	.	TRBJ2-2	CASSEASGELFF	TGTGCCAGCAGTGAAGCGAGCGGGGAGCTGTTTTTT
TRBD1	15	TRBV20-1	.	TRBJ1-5	CSASAGTGGNQPQHF	TGCAGTGCTAGTGCCGGGACAGGGGGCAATCAGCCCCAGCATTTT
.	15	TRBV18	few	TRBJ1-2	CASSPLGGEDYGYTF	TGTGCCAGCTCACCCCTGGGGGGGGAAGACTATGGCTACACCTTC
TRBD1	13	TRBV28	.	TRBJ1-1	CASRADRGESAFF	TGTGCCAGCAGGGCGGACAGGGGGGAGTCTGCTTTCTTT
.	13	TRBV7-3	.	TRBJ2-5	CASSFSREETQYF	TGTGCCAGCAGCTTTTCCCGGGAGGAGACCCAGTACTTC
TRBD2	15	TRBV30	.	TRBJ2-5	CAWSLGLAGQETQYF	TGTGCCTGGAGTTTGGGACTAGCGGGACAAGAGACCCAGTACTTC
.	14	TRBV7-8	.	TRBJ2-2	CASTSDSDTGELFF	TGTGCCAGCACCTCGGACAGCGACACCGGGGAGCTGTTTTTT
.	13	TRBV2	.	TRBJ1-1	CANGRGMNTEAFF	TGTGCCAACGGAAGAGGGATGAACACTGAAGCTTTCTTT
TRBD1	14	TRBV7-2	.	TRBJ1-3	CASSSGGSGNTIYF	TGTGCCAGCAGCTCAGGGGGCTCTGGAAACACCATATATTTT
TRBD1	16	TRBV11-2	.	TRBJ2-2	CASSRGQGMNTGELFF	TGTGCCAGCAGCCGAGGACAGGGAATGAACACCGGGGAGCTGTTTTTT
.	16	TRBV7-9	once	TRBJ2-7	CASSSLRDRGSYEQYF	TGTGCCAGCAGCTCCCTCCGCGACCGGGGGAGCTACGAGCAGTACTTC
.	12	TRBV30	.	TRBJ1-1	CAWSAQNTEAFF	TGTGCCTGGAGTGCCCAAAACACTGAAGCTTTCTTT
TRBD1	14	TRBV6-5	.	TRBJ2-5	CASSPQQGKETQYF	TGTGCCAGCAGTCCCCAACAGGGGAAAGAGACCCAGTACTTC
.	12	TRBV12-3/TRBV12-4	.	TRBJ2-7	CASSLNTYEQYF	TGTGCCAGCAGTTTAAATACCTACGAGCAGTACTTC
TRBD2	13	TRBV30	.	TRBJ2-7	CAWSVGTSGASYF	TGTGCCTGGAGTGTTGGGACTAGCGGCGCTTCGTACTTC
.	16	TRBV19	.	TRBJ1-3	CASSTHAGRSGNTIYF	TGTGCCAGTAGTACCCACGCGGGTCGCTCGGGAAACACCATATATTTT
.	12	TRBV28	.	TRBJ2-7	CASSSSSYEQYF	TGTGCCAGCAGTTCCTCCTCCTACGAGCAGTACTTC
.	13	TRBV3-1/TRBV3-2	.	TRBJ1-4	CASSQARTYRVFF	TGTGCCAGCAGCCAAGCAAGGACTTATCGGGTGTTTTTT
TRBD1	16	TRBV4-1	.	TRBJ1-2	CASSQDWGQGPYGYTF	TGCGCCAGCAGCCAAGATTGGGGACAGGGTCCCTATGGCTACACCTTC
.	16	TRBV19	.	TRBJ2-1	CASSTQLAISYNEQFF	TGTGCCAGTAGTACCCAGCTAGCGATCTCCTACAATGAGCAGTTCTTC
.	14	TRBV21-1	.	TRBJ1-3	CASSKTGGGNTIYF	TGTGCCAGCAGCAAAACAGGGGGAGGAAACACCATATATTTT
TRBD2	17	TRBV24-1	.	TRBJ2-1	CATSDLPSAGDVNEQFF	TGTGCCACCAGTGATTTGCCTTCAGCGGGAGACGTAAATGAGCAGTTCTTC
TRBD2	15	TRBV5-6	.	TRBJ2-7	CASSISGGLTYEQYF	TGTGCCAGCAGCATCAGCGGGGGACTTACCTACGAGCAGTACTTC
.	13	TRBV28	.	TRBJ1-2	CASTKTANYGYTF	TGTGCCAGCACCAAGACAGCGAACTATGGCTACACCTTC
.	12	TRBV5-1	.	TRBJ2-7	CASSQNLYEQYF	TGCGCCAGCAGCCAAAACTTATACGAGCAGTACTTC
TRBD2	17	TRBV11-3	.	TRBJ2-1	CASSSGLAGFSYNEQFF	TGTGCCAGCAGCTCGGGACTAGCGGGGTTCTCCTACAATGAGCAGTTCTTC
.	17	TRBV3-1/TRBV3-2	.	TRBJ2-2	CASSQDPRGANTGELFF	TGTGCCAGCAGCCAAGATCCTCGCGGGGCGAACACCGGGGAGCTGTTTTTT
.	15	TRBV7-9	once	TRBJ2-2	CASSFRTENTGELFF	TGTGCCAGCAGCTTTAGGACAGAAAACACCGGGGAGCTGTTTTTT
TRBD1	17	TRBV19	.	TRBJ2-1	CASSSLGTAGGRNEQFF	TGTGCCAGTAGTTCATTGGGGACGGCAGGGGGCCGGAATGAGCAGTTCTTC
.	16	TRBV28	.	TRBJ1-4	CASRLRRQATNEKLFF	TGTGCCAGCAGGCTACGCCGACAGGCAACTAATGAAAAACTGTTTTTT
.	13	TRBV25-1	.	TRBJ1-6	CASSNTGGSPLHF	TGTGCCAGCAGTAACACGGGAGGGTCACCCCTCCACTTT
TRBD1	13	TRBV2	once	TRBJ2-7	CARTGTGSYEQYF	TGTGCCAGAACCGGGACAGGGTCCTACGAGCAGTACTTC
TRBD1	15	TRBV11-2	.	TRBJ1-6	CASSPQTGGYSPLHF	TGTGCCAGCAGCCCTCAGACAGGGGGCTATTCACCCCTCCACTTT
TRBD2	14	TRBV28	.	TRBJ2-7	CASSLGGGTYEQYF	TGTGCCAGCAGTTTAGGGGGGGGAACCTACGAGCAGTACTTC
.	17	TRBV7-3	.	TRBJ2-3	CASSSNSRGILTDTQYF	TGTGCCAGCAGCTCAAATTCCAGGGGAATCCTCACAGATACGCAGTATTTT
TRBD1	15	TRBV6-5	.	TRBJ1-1	CASTLEGQGNTEAFF	TGTGCCAGCACTCTGGAGGGACAGGGAAACACTGAAGCTTTCTTT
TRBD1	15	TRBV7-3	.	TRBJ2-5	CASSLYGQGLETQYF	TGTGCCAGCAGCCTTTACGGACAGGGATTGGAGACCCAGTACTTC
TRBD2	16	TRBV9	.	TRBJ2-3	CASSVASGGQPDTQYF	TGTGCCAGCAGCGTGGCTAGCGGGGGTCAGCCAGATACGCAGTATTTT
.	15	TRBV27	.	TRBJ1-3	CASRLGGSSGNTIYF	TGTGCCAGCCGTTTGGGGGGGTCCTCTGGAAACACCATATATTTT